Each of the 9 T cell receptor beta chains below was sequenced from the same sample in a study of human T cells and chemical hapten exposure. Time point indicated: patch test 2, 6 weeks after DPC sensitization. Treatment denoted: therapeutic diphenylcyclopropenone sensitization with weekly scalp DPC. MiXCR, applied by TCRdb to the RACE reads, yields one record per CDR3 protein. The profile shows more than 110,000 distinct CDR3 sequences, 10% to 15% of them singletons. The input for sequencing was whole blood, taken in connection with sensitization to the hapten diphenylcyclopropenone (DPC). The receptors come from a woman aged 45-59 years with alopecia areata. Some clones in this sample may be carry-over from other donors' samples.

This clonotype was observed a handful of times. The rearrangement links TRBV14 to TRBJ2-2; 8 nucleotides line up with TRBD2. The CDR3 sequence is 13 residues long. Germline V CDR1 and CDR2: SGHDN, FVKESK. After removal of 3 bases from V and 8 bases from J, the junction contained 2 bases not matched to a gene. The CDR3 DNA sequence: TGTGCCAGCAGCCAGACTAGCGTTGGGGAGCTGTTTTTT. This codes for CASSQTSVGELFF.

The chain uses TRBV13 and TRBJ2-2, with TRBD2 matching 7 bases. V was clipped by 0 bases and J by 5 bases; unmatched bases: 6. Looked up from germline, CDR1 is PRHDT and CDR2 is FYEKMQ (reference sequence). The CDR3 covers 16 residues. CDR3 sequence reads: CASSLGRGLPTGELFF. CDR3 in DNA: TGTGCCAGCAGCTTAGGCCGGGGACTACCTACCGGGGAGCTGTTTTTT.

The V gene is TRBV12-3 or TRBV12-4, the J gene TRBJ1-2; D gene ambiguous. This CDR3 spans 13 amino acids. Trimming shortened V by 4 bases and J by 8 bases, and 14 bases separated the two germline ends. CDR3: CASSSGSLMGYTF. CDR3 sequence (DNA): TGTGCCAGCAGTTCAGGCAGCCTCATGGGCTACACCTTC.

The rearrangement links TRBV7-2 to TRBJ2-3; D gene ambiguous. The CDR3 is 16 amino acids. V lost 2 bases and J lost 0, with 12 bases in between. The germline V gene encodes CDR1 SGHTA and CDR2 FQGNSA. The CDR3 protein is CASSLMSAVSTDTQYF. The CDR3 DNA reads TGTGCCAGCAGCTTAATGAGTGCCGTTAGCACAGATACGCAGTATTTT.

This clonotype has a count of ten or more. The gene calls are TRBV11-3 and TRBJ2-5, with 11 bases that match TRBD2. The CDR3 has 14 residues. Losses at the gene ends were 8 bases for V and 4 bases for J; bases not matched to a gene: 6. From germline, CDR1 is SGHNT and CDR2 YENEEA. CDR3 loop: CASAVAGGGETQYF. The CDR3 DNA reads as TGTGCCAGCGCGGTAGCGGGAGGGGGAGAGACCCAGTACTTC.

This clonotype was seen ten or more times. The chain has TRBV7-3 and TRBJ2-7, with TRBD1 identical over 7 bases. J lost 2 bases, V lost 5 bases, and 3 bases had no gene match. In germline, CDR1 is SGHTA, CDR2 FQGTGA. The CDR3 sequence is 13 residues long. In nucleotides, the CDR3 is TGTGCCAGCAGCGTTGACAGGGCCTACGAGCAGTACTTC. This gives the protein CASSVDRAYEQYF.

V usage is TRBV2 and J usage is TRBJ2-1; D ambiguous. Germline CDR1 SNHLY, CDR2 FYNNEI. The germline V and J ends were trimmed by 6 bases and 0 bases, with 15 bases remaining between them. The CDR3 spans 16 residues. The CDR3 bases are TGTGCCAGCAGCCGACCCGGCGGCGACTCCTACAATGAGCAGTTCTTC. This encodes CASSRPGGDSYNEQFF. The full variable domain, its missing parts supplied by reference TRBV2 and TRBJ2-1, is EPEVTQTPSHQVTQMGQEVILRCVPISNHLYFYWYRQILGQKVEFLVSFYNNEISEKSEIFDDQFSVERPDGSNFTLKIRSTKLEDSAMYFCASSRPGGDSYNEQFFGPGTRLTVL.

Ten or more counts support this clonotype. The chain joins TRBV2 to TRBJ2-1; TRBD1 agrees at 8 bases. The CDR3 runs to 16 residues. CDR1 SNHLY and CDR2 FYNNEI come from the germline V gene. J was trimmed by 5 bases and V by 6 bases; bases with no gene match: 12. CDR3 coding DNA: TGTGCCAGCAGGGCGGACCGGACAGGGAGCCACAATGAGCAGTTCTTC. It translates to CASRADRTGSHNEQFF.

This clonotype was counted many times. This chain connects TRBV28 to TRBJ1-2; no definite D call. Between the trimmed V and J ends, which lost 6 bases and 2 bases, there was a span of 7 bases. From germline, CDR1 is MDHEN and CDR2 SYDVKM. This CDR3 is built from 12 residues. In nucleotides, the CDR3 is TGTGCCAGCAGCGGCGGGAACTATGGCTACACCTTC. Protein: CASSGGNYGYTF.